This TCR beta chain was found in a study of memory CD4+ T cells and cytomegalovirus serostatus. Study at large: Of the healthy Belgian adults, 9 were CMV seropositive and about two dozen seronegative.

With respect to this clone: Antigen unknown.

Whole-study findings and limits: Of around 160 reported CMV TCRbeta sequences, around 63 were found in memory CD4+ repertoires.

The sort gate was single viable CD3+CD4+CD8-CD45RO+ cells for memory CD4+ T cells. Original processing notes: After removing out-of-frame reads, millions of distinct TCRbeta sequences remained. The protocol was immunoSEQ multiplex PCR, while the TCRdb copy is restricted to in-frame clones and leaves out a portion. Clonal size and the V and J genes are those of that table, whereas D and trimming came from the DNA. The sample carries tens of thousands of clones, about 81% recorded once. This CDR3 comprises 14 residues. Trimming removed 6 bases from V and 4 bases from J, with 12 bases in between. Germline assignment: CDR1 MNHNS and CDR2 SASEGT.

The TCR comes from an adult in good health and CMV-seronegative. Sequencing was done on a sample of memory CD4+ T cells from blood. The chain uses TRBV6-1 and TRBJ1-4, with D tentatively TRBD1 (5 bases). The CDR3 region has the DNA TGTGCCAGCAGGCTACAGGCCGGTAATGAAAAACTGTTTTTT. Protein sequence: CASRLQAGNEKLFF.